Presented here are 29 T cell receptor beta chains from one specimen sequenced in a study of T cell responses to AZD1222 COVID-19 vaccine. Some clones are missing from TCRdb's copy, which holds only in-frame ones; the method was immunoSEQ multiplex PCR. This table has about 200,000 clones, approximately 93% appearing once. The input for sequencing was peripheral blood, taken 28 days after the second AZD1222 dose. The receptors shown here come from an adult who received the AZD1222 COVID-19 vaccine.

V is TRBV5-1 and J is TRBJ2-2; 9 nucleotides match TRBD1. The CDR3 sequence is 14 residues long. J was trimmed by 6 bases and V by 5 bases; bases with no gene match: 5. The germline CDR1 and CDR2 sequences are SGHRS and YFSETQ. The CDR3 DNA sequence: TGCGCCAGCAGGGGACAGGGAGAGGCCGGGGAGCTGTTTTTT. This codes for CASRGQGEAGELFF.

This clone was seen only a few times. Other DNA sequences within the sample encode an identical CDR3. V usage is TRBV12-3 or TRBV12-4 and J usage is TRBJ2-1, with a tentative D call TRBD2 (5 bases). With 3 bases removed from V and 8 bases from J, the gap between germline ends came to 5 bases. The CDR3 covers 11 residues. CDR3 DNA sequence: TGTGCCAGCAGTTTCGGGGATGAGCAGTTCTTC. This translates into CASSFGDEQFF.

V usage is TRBV7-2 and J usage is TRBJ1-5; unclear D gene. This CDR3 is 14 amino acids long. Germline V gene sequence: CDR1 SGHTA, CDR2 FQGNSA. Trimming pared 5 bases from V and 2 bases from J, leaving 10 bases between. Here the CDR3 DNA reads TGTGCCAGCAGCGCGGGATGGGGCAATCAGCCCCAGCATTTT. Its translation: CASSAGWGNQPQHF.

V is TRBV5-4 and J is TRBJ2-7; TRBD1 agrees at 8 bases. The V and J ends lost 4 bases and 4 bases, in that order; junction bases with no gene match: 13. There are 16 residues in the CDR3. CDR1 and CDR2 (germline): SGHNT, YYREEE (reference sequence). The CDR3 DNA is TGTGCCAGCAGCCCCTGGGCTACAGGGGGGATTTACGAGCAGTACTTC. As protein: CASSPWATGGIYEQYF.

This clone has a single count. The chain links TRBV6-5 to TRBJ1-1; possibly TRBD1 for D (5 bases). This CDR3 is built from 15 residues. CDR1 MNHEY and CDR2 SVGAGI come from the germline V gene. V was trimmed by 5 bases and J by 6 bases, leaving 19 bases between them. The CDR3 sequence: CASSTGGTAKPEAFF. DNA of the CDR3: TGTGCCAGCAGTACCGGAGGGACGGCGAAGCCTGAAGCTTTCTTT.

The V call is TRBV7-3, the J call TRBJ1-1, with TRBD1 matching over 7 bases. Germline trimming cut 4 bases from V and 6 bases from J; bases unmatched to any gene: 2. Germline CDR1 and CDR2: SGHTA and FQGTGA. The CDR3 has 12 residues. The CDR3 sequence is CASSSQGAEAFF. The CDR3 bases are TGTGCCAGCAGCTCCCAGGGGGCTGAAGCTTTCTTT.

The table lists this clone with a few counts. The chain carries TRBV6-1 and TRBJ1-2; TRBD1 matches at 7 bases. V dropped 2 bases and J dropped 5; count of bases not matched to a gene: 11. The CDR3 totals 16 residues. Germline V gene sequence: CDR1 MNHNS, CDR2 SASEGT. DNA for the CDR3: TGTGCCAGCAGTGAACCCCCGGGACAGTTTTCGTATGGCTACACCTTC. Its translation: CASSEPPGQFSYGYTF.

The genes are TRBV19 and TRBJ1-5; D gene ambiguous. Trimming cost V 10 bases and J 11 bases, with 21 bases left between them. This CDR3 spans 13 amino acids. CDR1 is LNHDA and CDR2 is SQIVND in the germline V gene (reference sequence). CDR3 region: CATSRDVTGTQHF. The DNA of the CDR3 is TGTGCCACCAGTCGCGATGTTACGGGGACCCAGCATTTT.

This clone was seen a few times. The V call is TRBV7-8, the J call TRBJ1-6; 8 bases line up with TRBD1. V shed 5 bases and J 13 bases; nucleotides not matched to a gene: 7. This CDR3 has 13 amino acids. In germline, CDR1 is SGHVS, CDR2 FQNEAQ. CDR3 DNA: TGTGCCAGCAGCCGGGACAGGTGGTCGCCCCTCCACTTT. Protein: CASSRDRWSPLHF.

This chain links TRBV7-9 with TRBJ1-5; 8 bases agree with TRBD1. The CDR3 sequence is 17 residues long. The trim removed 5 bases at V and 6 bases at J, leaving 15 bases unmatched. Germline CDR1 reads SEHNR; CDR2 reads FQNEAQ (reference sequence). The CDR3 loop is CASSPTPGGTGSQPQHF. CDR3 DNA sequence: TGTGCCAGCAGCCCCACGCCAGGGGGCACGGGGAGTCAGCCCCAGCATTTT.

V and J are TRBV30 and TRBJ1-1; D uncertain. Germline CDR1 and CDR2: GTSNPN and SVGIG (reference sequence). The CDR3 is 13 amino acids. The ends were cut back, 0 bases at V and 4 bases at J, with 9 bases in the middle. CDR3 in DNA: TGTGCCTGGAGTGTCCACCCACTCACTGAAGCTTTCTTT. Its translation is CAWSVHPLTEAFF. Based on the CDR3 plus reference TRBV30 and TRBJ1-1, the full variable domain is SQTIHQWPATLVQPVGSPLSLECTVEGTSNPNLYWYRQAAGRGLQLLFYSVGIGQISSEVPQNLSASRPQDRQFILSSKKLLLSDSGFYLCAWSVHPLTEAFFGQGTRLTVV.

The rearrangement links TRBV20-1 to TRBJ1-1, with 9 nucleotides matching TRBD1. Germline assignment: CDR1 DFQATT and CDR2 SNEGSKA (reference sequence). After removal of 3 bases from V and 4 bases from J, the junction contained 6 bases not matched to a gene. The CDR3 has 14 amino acids. As DNA, the CDR3 is TGCAGTGCTAGTGCCGGGACAGGGACCACTGAAGCTTTCTTT. Protein: CSASAGTGTTEAFF.

CDR3 sequence: CASSPRTSGTGGNYAYF. For the CDR3, the DNA is TGTGCCAGCTCACCACGGACGTCCGGGACAGGGGGAAATTATGCGTACTTC. This sequence joins TRBV18 and TRBJ2-7, with 11 positions matching TRBD1. Germline V gene lookup returns CDR1 KGHSH and CDR2 LQKENI. This CDR3 has 17 residues. Unmatched junction bases numbered 17, after V lost 1 base and J lost 12 bases.

The CDR3 DNA sequence: TGTGCCAGCAGCCAAGGCCGGACAGGCGCGGGGAACACTGAAGCTTTCTTT. It yields the protein CASSQGRTGAGNTEAFF. The chain combines TRBV3-1 (or the pseudogene TRBV3-2) with TRBJ1-1; TRBD1 aligns across 7 bases. V lost 1 base and J lost 1; bases outside the gene matches: 9. This CDR3 is built from 17 residues. Germline V CDR1 and CDR2: LGHDT, YNNKEL (reference sequence).

The J gene is TRBJ1-1, the V gene TRBV5-1; tentative D call: TRBD1 (5 bases). The V end lost 4 bases, the J end lost 4 bases, and 11 bases lay between the germline ends. The germline CDR1 and CDR2 sequences are SGHRS and YFSETQ. This CDR3 is built from 13 residues. CDR3 loop: CASSRRVGTEAFF. The CDR3 region has the DNA TGCGCCAGCAGCCGCAGGGTGGGCACTGAAGCTTTCTTT. Based on the CDR3 plus reference TRBV5-1 and TRBJ1-1, the full variable domain is KAGVTQTPRYLIKTRGQQVTLSCSPISGHRSVSWYQQTPGQGLQFLFEYFSETQRNKGNFPGRFSGRQFSNSRSEMNVSTLELGDSALYLCASSRRVGTEAFFGQGTRLTVV.

The V call is TRBV3-1 (or the pseudogene TRBV3-2), the J call TRBJ2-1; no firm D call. V gave up 0 bases and J gave up 4 bases, with 7 bases separating them. CDR1 and CDR2 (germline): LGHDT, YNNKEL (reference sequence). The CDR3 is made up of 14 amino acids. The CDR3 nucleotides read TGTGCCAGCAGCCAAGAATGGGATTACAATGAGCAGTTCTTC. Its translation is CASSQEWDYNEQFF.

The rearrangement uses TRBV6-5 and TRBJ2-7; D is perhaps TRBD1 or TRBD2 (6 bases each). V gave up 4 bases and J gave up 3 bases, with 19 bases separating them. The length of the CDR3 is 16 residues. Germline-derived CDR1 and CDR2 are MNHEY and SVGAGI. CDR3 DNA sequence: TGTGCCAGCAGTTTCGACTTGTCGGGGGCCGACTACGAGCAGTACTTC. Amino acid sequence: CASSFDLSGADYEQYF.

This clone occurred once. The chain couples TRBV19 to TRBJ2-1; tentatively, D is TRBD2 (6 bases). Trimming cost V 5 bases and J 4 bases, with 9 bases left between them. This CDR3 is built from 13 residues. Germline V gives CDR1 LNHDA, CDR2 SQIVND (reference sequence). CDR3 bases: TGTGCCAGTAGTCGGCGGGAATACAATGAGCAGTTCTTC. Amino acids: CASSRREYNEQFF.

The chain is built from TRBV2 and TRBJ1-1; D is uncertain. Trimming stripped 4 bases from V and 1 base from J, with 7 bases between. The germline V gene encodes CDR1 SNHLY and CDR2 FYNNEI. The CDR3 is made up of 13 amino acids. The CDR3 DNA reads as TGTGCCAGCAGTGTCCCTGGGAACACTGAAGCTTTCTTT. Its protein product is CASSVPGNTEAFF.

The rearrangement links TRBV10-3 to TRBJ1-1; D is uncertain. CDR3 length: 14 amino acids. V was shortened by 10 bases and J by 0 bases, with 15 bases between the two germline ends. The germline V gene encodes CDR1 ENHRY and CDR2 SYGVKD. The CDR3 reads CATTYGGMNTEAFF. CDR3 bases: TGTGCCACTACATATGGTGGGATGAACACTGAAGCTTTCTTT.

The CDR3 reads CASSPDNSNQPQHF. The CDR3 DNA reads as TGTGCCAGCTCACCCGACAATAGCAATCAGCCCCAGCATTTT. The chain has TRBV18 and TRBJ1-5, with no clear D. This CDR3 is built from 14 residues. CDR1 is KGHSH, CDR2 LQKENI, per germline. Trimming removed 3 bases from V and 0 bases from J, with 6 bases in between.

Only one count was recorded for this clone. This chain connects TRBV4-1 to TRBJ2-7; D might be TRBD1 or TRBD2, each matching 5 bases. Between the trimmed V and J ends, which lost 4 bases and 1 base, there was a span of 11 bases. This CDR3 spans 14 amino acids. Germline values: CDR1 MGHRA, CDR2 YSYEKL. CDR3 loop: CASSPRDGSYEQYF. The CDR3 bases are TGCGCCAGCAGCCCCCGGGACGGGTCCTACGAGCAGTACTTC.

The chain uses TRBV7-2 and TRBJ1-5, with D perhaps TRBD1 (5 bases). This CDR3 comprises 14 residues. CDR1 and CDR2 from the germline V gene are SGHTA and FQGNSA. V was shortened by 3 bases and J by 8 bases, with 14 bases between the two germline ends. The CDR3 DNA follows: TGTGCCAGCAGCTTTTTGGGGGTGGCGGAGCCCCAGCATTTT. It codes for CASSFLGVAEPQHF.

This chain uses TRBV2 with TRBJ1-1; TRBD1 is a possible D gene (5 bases). The CDR3 length is 14 residues. Germline values: CDR1 SNHLY, CDR2 FYNNEI. V was shortened by 8 bases and J by 2 bases, with 15 bases between the two germline ends. The CDR3 sequence: CASGRGVANTEAFF. The CDR3 bases are TGTGCCAGCGGCCGGGGGGTAGCTAACACTGAAGCTTTCTTT.

The chain couples TRBV4-1 to TRBJ1-3, with a possible D match to TRBD1 (6 bases). Germline CDR1 MGHRA, CDR2 YSYEKL. V was clipped by 1 base and J by 2 bases, with 12 bases between them. This CDR3 is built from 16 residues. The CDR3 spells CASSQVIGGPGNTIYF. The CDR3, as DNA: TGCGCCAGCAGCCAAGTCATTGGGGGGCCTGGAAACACCATATATTTT.

This chain uses TRBV7-8 with TRBJ2-5; TRBD1 matches 7 bases. The CDR3 spans 16 residues. Trimming removed 5 bases from V and 5 bases from J; junction bases left unmatched: 14. Germline values: CDR1 SGHVS, CDR2 FQNEAQ. In DNA, the CDR3 is TGTGCCAGCAGCGCCACACCGCGGACAGGCGGCGAGACCCAGTACTTC. It encodes CASSATPRTGGETQYF.

This clone was observed a single time. The chain is built from TRBV5-6 and TRBJ1-6; maybe TRBD1 (6 bases). Germline CDR1 is SGHDT and CDR2 is YYEEEE. The length of the CDR3 is 17 residues. V was trimmed by 5 bases and J by 9 bases, leaving 24 bases between them. The CDR3 sequence is CASRSRRGAVSSSPLHF. In DNA form, the CDR3 reads TGTGCCAGCAGATCCCGGCGGGGGGCAGTAAGTAGTTCACCCCTCCACTTT.

The rearrangement uses TRBV19 and TRBJ2-7, with D uncertain. The CDR3 spans 14 residues. Germline-derived CDR1 and CDR2 are LNHDA and SQIVND (reference sequence). The V gene lost 3 bases and the J gene lost 2 bases, with 11 bases spanning the gap. The CDR3 is CASSIIGRTYEQYF. The DNA for the CDR3 is TGTGCCAGTAGTATCATAGGCAGAACCTACGAGCAGTACTTC.

In this sample, this clone turned up once. This chain joins TRBV11-1 and TRBJ1-2; TRBD1 matches at 7 bases. The CDR3 is made up of 13 amino acids. Germline V gene data show CDR1 as SGHAT and CDR2 as FQDESV (reference sequence). V gave up 5 bases and J gave up 5 bases; unmatched junction bases: 5. The CDR3 here is CASSPDREYGYTF. For the CDR3, the DNA is TGTGCCAGCAGCCCCGACAGGGAATATGGCTACACCTTC.